Listed here are 30 T cell receptor beta chains from one sample, sequenced in a study of cytomegalovirus exposure and HLA in healthy donors. A multiplex PCR was run with 60 Vbeta primers and 13 Jbeta primers. The data were produced by immunoSEQ multiplex PCR, yet TCRdb's version contains in-frame clones alone and is incomplete. Of more than 200,000 clones in the sample, 85% are singletons; the top ten hold over 1%. Sequencing input: PBMCs. The source is a human donor in good health.

The chain employs TRBV11-2 and TRBJ2-7; 9 positions match TRBD1. The CDR3 runs to 16 residues. The trim removed 5 bases at V and 3 bases at J, leaving 11 bases unmatched. Germline assignment: CDR1 SGHAT and CDR2 FQNNGV. The CDR3 DNA sequence: TGTGCCAGCAGCCCTATCAAACGGACAGGGGTCTACGAGCAGTACTTC. Translating gives CASSPIKRTGVYEQYF.

The chain employs TRBV12-5 and TRBJ2-7; 7 bases align to TRBD1. The CDR3 spans 13 residues. V lost 6 bases to trimming and J lost 1 base; unmatched junction nucleotides: 3. In germline, CDR1 is LGHNT, CDR2 FRNRAP. Here the CDR3 reads CASGPQGSYEQYF. The DNA of the CDR3 is TGTGCTAGTGGCCCACAGGGGTCCTACGAGCAGTACTTC.

The chain is built from TRBV6-5 and TRBJ1-1; no definite D call. The CDR3 is 13 amino acids. Germline V gene lookup returns CDR1 MNHEY and CDR2 SVGAGI. V shed 7 bases and J shed 1 base, with 10 bases lying between them. The CDR3 nucleotides are TGTGCCAGCACCAATCGGGGGAACACTGAAGCTTTCTTT. It encodes CASTNRGNTEAFF.

This chain links TRBV9 with TRBJ2-3, with TRBD2 identical over 11 bases. V shed 0 bases, J shed 0 bases, and the junction held 9 bases outside the gene matches. The CDR3 length is 19 residues. CDR1 is SGDLS and CDR2 is YYNGEE in the germline V gene. In nucleotides, the CDR3 is TGTGCCAGCAGCGTAGCTCCTAGCGGGAGGTTTAGGAGCACAGATACGCAGTATTTT. Protein product: CASSVAPSGRFRSTDTQYF.

The V and J genes are TRBV18 and TRBJ1-2; the D gene is possibly TRBD1 (5 bases). Trimming left V 2 bases short and J 4 bases short, with 14 bases between. The length of the CDR3 is 15 residues. Germline V gene data show CDR1 as KGHSH and CDR2 as LQKENI. CDR3: CASSPKGLNLYGYTF. Here the CDR3 DNA reads TGTGCCAGCTCACCAAAGGGGTTGAATCTCTATGGCTACACCTTC.

This clone was seen more than once but under ten times. The chain combines TRBV5-8 with TRBJ2-7; D gene unclear. The CDR3 runs 14 residues. V was shortened by 0 bases and J by 2 bases, with 9 bases between the two germline ends. Germline V gene sequence: CDR1 SGHTS, CDR2 YDEGEE. In DNA, the CDR3 is TGTGCCAGCAGCTTGGTTGGCGGCGCCTACGAGCAGTACTTC. Its protein is CASSLVGGAYEQYF.

This clone occurred once. The J gene is TRBJ2-3, the V gene TRBV2, with 11 positions matching TRBD2. V gave up 6 bases and J gave up 0 bases; unmatched junction bases: 20. Germline lookup yields CDR1 SNHLY and CDR2 FYNNEI. The CDR3 sequence is 21 residues long. In nucleotides, the CDR3 is TGTGCCAGCAGAACCCTAAATTTCCCTGGAGGACTAGCGGGCAGCACAGATACGCAGTATTTT. Translation gives CASRTLNFPGGLAGSTDTQYF.

V gene TRBV6-4 combines with J gene TRBJ1-5; D is unresolved. CDR1 is MRHNA and CDR2 is SNTAGT in the germline V gene. The ends were cut back, 3 bases at V and 8 bases at J, with 14 bases in the middle. The CDR3 loop spans 14 amino acids. CDR3 nucleotide sequence: TGTGCCAGCAGTGATAACAACCACCCCAAGCCCCAGCATTTT. Translating gives CASSDNNHPKPQHF.

The chain is built from TRBV19 and TRBJ2-3; 8 bases match TRBD1. Looked up from germline, CDR1 is LNHDA and CDR2 is SQIVND (reference sequence). The ends lost 6 bases at V and 6 bases at J; junction bases unmatched: 8. The CDR3 is 14 residues long. In DNA, the CDR3 is TGTGCCAGTAGGAGACAGGGGTTAGGGGATACGCAGTATTTT. Encoded protein: CASRRQGLGDTQYF.

The V gene is TRBV29-1, the J gene TRBJ2-2; unclear D gene. Trimming removed 8 bases at V and 0 bases at J, with 10 bases between. Germline V lookup: CDR1 SQVTM, CDR2 ANQGSEA. The CDR3 is made up of 13 amino acids. The DNA of the CDR3 is TGCAGCATGAGGCAGACGAACACCGGGGAGCTGTTTTTT. Protein sequence: CSMRQTNTGELFF.

This clone was seen a single time. V is TRBV6-4 and J is TRBJ2-2; unclear D gene. The CDR3 consists of 15 residues. Germline-derived CDR1 and CDR2 are MRHNA and SNTAGT. The V and J ends lost 6 bases and 0 bases respectively, with 11 bases between them. The DNA of the CDR3 is TGTGCCAGCAGAGCTGAAGAGACGAACACCGGGGAGCTGTTTTTT. It is translated as CASRAEETNTGELFF.

V is TRBV18 and J is TRBJ2-4; a weak D match, TRBD1 (5 bases). V shed 3 bases and J shed 7 bases, with 10 bases lying between them. The CDR3 extends over 13 amino acids. Germline CDR1 KGHSH, CDR2 LQKENI. The CDR3 spells CASSPPTVNIQYF. The CDR3 region has the DNA TGTGCCAGCTCACCGCCGACAGTCAACATTCAGTACTTC.

V and J are TRBV4-1 and TRBJ2-5; 14 nucleotides line up with TRBD2. Per germline, CDR1 MGHRA and CDR2 YSYEKL. This CDR3 is 19 amino acids long. Trimming at V came to 3 bases and at J to 3 bases, leaving 12 bases not matched to a gene. This chain's CDR3 is CASSHSPGLAGVRKETQYF. The CDR3 DNA reads as TGCGCCAGCAGCCATTCACCGGGACTAGCGGGAGTCAGGAAAGAGACCCAGTACTTC.

The rearrangement links TRBV19 to TRBJ1-1; D remains unclear. Germline V gene sequence: CDR1 LNHDA, CDR2 SQIVND (reference sequence). The CDR3 spans 15 residues. Trimming took 3 bases from V and 0 from J, leaving 11 bases between them. CDR3 residues: CASSIEVSMNTEAFF. CDR3 nucleotides: TGTGCCAGTAGTATCGAGGTTAGCATGAACACTGAAGCTTTCTTT. The full variable domain, rest sourced from reference TRBV19 and TRBJ1-1, is DGGITQSPKYLFRKEGQNVTLSCEQNLNHDAMYWYRQDPGQGLRLIYYSQIVNDFQKGDIAEGYSVSREKKESFPLTVTSAQKNPTAFYLCASSIEVSMNTEAFFGQGTRLTVV.

On this clone: Other DNA sequences from this sample encode an identical CDR3 as well. This chain joins TRBV4-3 and TRBJ2-1; 8 bases are a match to TRBD2. Germline lookup yields CDR1 LGHNA and CDR2 YSLEER. V shed 1 base and J 2 bases; nucleotides not matched to a gene: 1. The CDR3 sequence is 15 residues long. CDR3 DNA: TGCGCCAGCAGCCAAGTAGCGGGACCCTACAATGAGCAGTTCTTC. Its protein product is CASSQVAGPYNEQFF.

The chain combines TRBV7-2 with TRBJ2-3; TRBD2 aligns across 15 bases. The CDR3 has 18 amino acids. V gave up 1 base and J gave up 6 bases; unmatched junction bases: 8. Germline V gene sequence: CDR1 SGHTA, CDR2 FQGNSA. CDR3 coding DNA: TGTGCCAGCAGCTTAGAGGGACTAGCGGGAGGTCTAAGGGATACGCAGTATTTT. It is translated as CASSLEGLAGGLRDTQYF. The full variable domain, in which reference TRBV7-2 and TRBJ2-3 provide the parts outside the CDR3, is GAGVSQSPSNKVTEKGKDVELRCDPISGHTALYWYRQSLGQGLEFLIYFQGNSAPDKSGLPSDRFSAERTGGSVSTLTIQRTQQEDSAVYLCASSLEGLAGGLRDTQYFGPGTRLTVL.

The J gene is TRBJ2-6, the V gene TRBV5-1, with 7 bases identical to TRBD1. The CDR3 contains 17 residues. With V trimmed by 0 bases and J by 4 bases, 7 bases remained unmatched. The germline V gene encodes CDR1 SGHRS and CDR2 YFSETQ. CDR3 loop: CASSLGQGPSGANVLTF. In DNA form, the CDR3 reads TGCGCCAGCAGCTTGGGACAGGGACCCTCAGGGGCCAACGTCCTGACTTTC.

The sample holds a few counts of this clone. The rearrangement links TRBV5-1 to TRBJ2-3; 9 nucleotides agree with TRBD2. The V gene end was trimmed by 5 bases and the J gene end by 3 bases; junction bases not matched to a gene: 4. CDR3 length: 14 residues. Germline loops: CDR1 SGHRS, CDR2 YFSETQ. CDR3 in DNA: TGCGCCAGCAGTTTAGCGGGAGTAACAGATACGCAGTATTTT. This gives the protein CASSLAGVTDTQYF.

The sample holds one count of this clone. The chain carries TRBV18 and TRBJ2-1, with a tentative D call TRBD2 (6 bases). CDR1 and CDR2 (germline): KGHSH, LQKENI. V lost 1 base to trimming and J lost 0 bases, with 7 bases between them. The CDR3 has 15 amino acids. Written as DNA, the CDR3 is TGTGCCAGCTCACCACTCGGGAGCTCCTACAATGAGCAGTTCTTC. It codes for CASSPLGSSYNEQFF.

The chain is built from TRBV5-6 and TRBJ1-5; 7 bases line up with TRBD1. J was trimmed by 3 bases and V by 3 bases; bases with no gene match: 3. Germline-derived CDR1 and CDR2 are SGHDT and YYEEEE. The length of the CDR3 is 14 residues. CDR3: CASSSDRDNQPQHF. The CDR3 coding sequence is TGTGCCAGCAGCTCTGACAGGGACAATCAGCCCCAGCATTTT.

The chain couples TRBV11-3 to TRBJ2-5; TRBD1 aligns across 7 bases. J lost 1 base, V lost 4 bases, and 3 bases had no gene match. There are 14 residues in the CDR3. The germline gives CDR1 SGHNT, CDR2 YENEEA. CDR3 bases: TGTGCCAGCAGCTCGGGACAGAGCCAAGAGACCCAGTACTTC. This encodes CASSSGQSQETQYF.

The CDR3: CASSYGLAVNNEQFF. The CDR3 bases are TGTGCCAGCAGCTACGGACTAGCGGTAAACAATGAGCAGTTCTTC. The chain has TRBV9 and TRBJ2-1; the match to TRBD2 covers 10 bases. J lost 5 bases, V lost 4 bases, and 6 bases had no gene match. There are 15 residues in the CDR3. In germline, CDR1 is SGDLS, CDR2 YYNGEE.

The V gene is TRBV30, the J gene TRBJ2-5, with a tentative D call TRBD1 (6 bases). With 3 bases removed from V and 9 bases from J, the gap between germline ends came to 14 bases. The CDR3 sequence is 12 residues long. Per germline, CDR1 GTSNPN and CDR2 SVGIG (reference sequence). CDR3: CAWRSTGSPQYF. Here the CDR3 DNA reads TGTGCCTGGAGGAGCACAGGGTCGCCCCAGTACTTC.

The V gene is TRBV19, the J gene TRBJ1-2; 12 positions match TRBD1. V shed 7 bases and J 4 bases; nucleotides not matched to a gene: 4. Germline CDR1 reads LNHDA; CDR2 reads SQIVND (reference sequence). The CDR3 has 14 residues. This chain's CDR3 is CASTGTGGFYGYTF. CDR3 nucleotide sequence: TGTGCCAGTACCGGGACAGGGGGCTTCTATGGCTACACCTTC. The full variable domain, with the rest looked up from reference TRBV19 and TRBJ1-2, is DGGITQSPKYLFRKEGQNVTLSCEQNLNHDAMYWYRQDPGQGLRLIYYSQIVNDFQKGDIAEGYSVSREKKESFPLTVTSAQKNPTAFYLCASTGTGGFYGYTFGSGTRLTVV.

The chain recombines TRBV7-2 with TRBJ2-7, with TRBD1 matching 11 bases. With 4 bases clipped from V and 3 bases from J, the junction kept 2 bases outside the gene matches. The CDR3 sequence is 14 residues long. Germline lookup yields CDR1 SGHTA and CDR2 FQGNSA. CDR3 DNA sequence: TGTGCCAGCAGCTCCGGGACAGGGGGCTACGAGCAGTACTTC. This gives the protein CASSSGTGGYEQYF.

The genes are TRBV6-1 and TRBJ1-2; no clear D gene. Trimming removed 3 bases at V and 0 bases at J, with 11 bases between. The CDR3 spans 15 residues. Germline lookup yields CDR1 MNHNS and CDR2 SASEGT. The CDR3 is CASSEVLVANYGYTF. In DNA, the CDR3 is TGTGCCAGCAGTGAGGTGTTGGTAGCTAACTATGGCTACACCTTC.

The rearrangement uses TRBV6-5 and TRBJ2-1; 7 bases agree with TRBD2. CDR3 length: 16 amino acids. Per germline, CDR1 MNHEY and CDR2 SVGAGI. The trim removed 0 bases at V and 4 bases at J, leaving 6 bases unmatched. The CDR3 nucleotides read TGTGCCAGCAGTTACTCGATGGGAGGGGTGTACAATGAGCAGTTCTTC. Protein: CASSYSMGGVYNEQFF.

The chain couples TRBV6-5 to TRBJ2-1, with 7 nucleotides matching TRBD1. Germline loops: CDR1 MNHEY, CDR2 SVGAGI. V shed 5 bases, J shed 8 bases, and the junction held 9 bases outside the gene matches. The CDR3 runs to 14 residues. CDR3 loop: CASSPTGRTDEQFF. The DNA for the CDR3 is TGTGCCAGCAGTCCGACAGGGCGAACCGATGAGCAGTTCTTC.

The rearrangement uses TRBV7-9 and TRBJ2-1, with TRBD1 matching over 7 bases. The ends lost 5 bases at V and 5 bases at J; junction bases unmatched: 6. Germline-derived CDR1 and CDR2 are SEHNR and FQNEAQ (reference sequence). The CDR3 totals 14 residues. CDR3 in DNA: TGTGCCAGCAGCAAAGCCGGGACAGACAATGAGCAGTTCTTC. Translated, it gives CASSKAGTDNEQFF.

The genes are TRBV6-5 and TRBJ1-3, with 10 bases aligning to TRBD1. CDR3 length: 16 amino acids. Germline V gene data show CDR1 as MNHEY and CDR2 as SVGAGI. V lost 4 bases, J lost 0 bases, and 3 bases stayed unmatched. The CDR3 sequence: CASSSRTGGSGNTIYF. The CDR3, as DNA: TGTGCCAGCAGTTCTCGGACAGGGGGCTCTGGAAACACCATATATTTT.